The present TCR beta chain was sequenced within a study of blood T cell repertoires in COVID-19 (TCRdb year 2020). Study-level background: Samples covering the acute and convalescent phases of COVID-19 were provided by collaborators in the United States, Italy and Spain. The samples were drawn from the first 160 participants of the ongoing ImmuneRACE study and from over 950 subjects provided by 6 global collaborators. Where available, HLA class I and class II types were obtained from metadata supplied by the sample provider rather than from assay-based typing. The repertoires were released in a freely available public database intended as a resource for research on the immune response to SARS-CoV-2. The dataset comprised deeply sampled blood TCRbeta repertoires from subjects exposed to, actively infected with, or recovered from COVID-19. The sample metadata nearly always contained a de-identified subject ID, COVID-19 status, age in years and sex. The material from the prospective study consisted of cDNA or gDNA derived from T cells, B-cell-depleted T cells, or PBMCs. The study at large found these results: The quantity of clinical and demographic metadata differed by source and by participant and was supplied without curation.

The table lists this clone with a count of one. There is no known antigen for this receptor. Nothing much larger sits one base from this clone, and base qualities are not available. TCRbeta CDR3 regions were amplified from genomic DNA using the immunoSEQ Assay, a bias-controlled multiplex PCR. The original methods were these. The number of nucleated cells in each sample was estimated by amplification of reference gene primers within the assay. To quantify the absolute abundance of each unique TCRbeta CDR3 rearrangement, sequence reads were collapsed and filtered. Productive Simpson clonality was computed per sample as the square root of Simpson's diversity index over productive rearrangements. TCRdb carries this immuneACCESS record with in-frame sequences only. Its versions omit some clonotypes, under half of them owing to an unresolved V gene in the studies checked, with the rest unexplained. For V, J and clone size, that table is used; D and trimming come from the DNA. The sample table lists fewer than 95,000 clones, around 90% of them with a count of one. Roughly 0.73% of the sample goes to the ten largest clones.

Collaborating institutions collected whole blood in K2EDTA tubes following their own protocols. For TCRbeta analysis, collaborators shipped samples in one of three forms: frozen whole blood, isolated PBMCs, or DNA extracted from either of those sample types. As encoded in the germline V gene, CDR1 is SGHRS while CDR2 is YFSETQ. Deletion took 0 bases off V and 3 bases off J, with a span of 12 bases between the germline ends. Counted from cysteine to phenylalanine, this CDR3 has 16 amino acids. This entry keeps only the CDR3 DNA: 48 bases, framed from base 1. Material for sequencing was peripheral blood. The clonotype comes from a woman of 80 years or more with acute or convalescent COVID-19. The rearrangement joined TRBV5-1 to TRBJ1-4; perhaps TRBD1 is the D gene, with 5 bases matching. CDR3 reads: CASSLAAGYPNEKLFF. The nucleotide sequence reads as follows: TGCGCCAGCAGCTTGGCGGCAGGGTATCCTAATGAAAAACTGTTTTTT.